This TCR beta chain was sequenced for a study of identical twins. TCRdb reprocessed the 5' RACE reads via MiXCR and lists one record per CDR3 protein. There are about 900,000 distinct CDR3 sequences in the sample; about 12% occur only once, and 1.5% to 2% lies in the top ten. This clonotype was observed at least ten times. V shed 2 bases, J shed 2 bases, and the junction held 3 bases outside the gene matches. This CDR3 comprises 15 residues. Germline V gene data show CDR1 as SGHRS and CDR2 as YFSETQ. These data also featured in a second study, about yellow fever vaccine responses in identical twins.

The J gene is TRBJ2-1, the V gene TRBV5-1; 8 bases line up with TRBD2. This clonotype was obtained from a woman between 18 and 29 years old in good health. The sample taken for sequencing was PBMCs. In nucleotides, the CDR3 is TGCGCCAGCAGCTTTACTAGCGGCCCCTACAATGAGCAGTTCTTC. This encodes CASSFTSGPYNEQFF.